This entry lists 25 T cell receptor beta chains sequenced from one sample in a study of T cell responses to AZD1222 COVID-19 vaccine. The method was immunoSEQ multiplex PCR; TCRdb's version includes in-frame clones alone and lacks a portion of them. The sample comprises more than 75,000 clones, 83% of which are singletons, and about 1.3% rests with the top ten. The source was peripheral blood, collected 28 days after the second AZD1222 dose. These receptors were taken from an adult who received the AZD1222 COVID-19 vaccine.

Here the CDR3 DNA reads TGTGCCAGCAGGGACAGGGGCTACGAGCAGTACTTC. This gives the protein CASRDRGYEQYF. V is TRBV6-5 and J is TRBJ2-7; 9 bases fit TRBD1. CDR1 and CDR2 from the germline V gene are MNHEY and SVGAGI. The CDR3 spans 12 residues. The V segment lost 6 bases and the J segment 3 bases; nucleotides outside the gene matches: 0.

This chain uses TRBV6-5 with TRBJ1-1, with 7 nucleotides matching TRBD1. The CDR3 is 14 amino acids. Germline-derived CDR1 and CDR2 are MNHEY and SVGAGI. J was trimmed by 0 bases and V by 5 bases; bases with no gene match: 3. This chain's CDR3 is CASSRQGLNTEAFF. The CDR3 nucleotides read TGTGCCAGCAGTCGACAGGGATTGAACACTGAAGCTTTCTTT.

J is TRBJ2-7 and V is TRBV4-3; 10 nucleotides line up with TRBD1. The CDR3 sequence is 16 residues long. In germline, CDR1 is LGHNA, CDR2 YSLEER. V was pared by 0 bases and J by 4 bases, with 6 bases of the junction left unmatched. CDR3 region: CASSQESDRGRYEQYF. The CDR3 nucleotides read TGCGCCAGCAGCCAAGAGTCCGACAGGGGGCGGTACGAGCAGTACTTC.

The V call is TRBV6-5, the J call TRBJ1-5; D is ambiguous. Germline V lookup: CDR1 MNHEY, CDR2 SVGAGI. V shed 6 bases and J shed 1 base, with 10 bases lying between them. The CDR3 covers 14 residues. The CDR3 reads CASRAGGSNQPQHF. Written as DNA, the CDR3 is TGTGCCAGCAGGGCAGGCGGGAGCAATCAGCCCCAGCATTTT.

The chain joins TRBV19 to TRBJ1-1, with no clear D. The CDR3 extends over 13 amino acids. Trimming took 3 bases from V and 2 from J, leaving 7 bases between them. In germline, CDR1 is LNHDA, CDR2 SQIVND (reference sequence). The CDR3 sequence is CASSMQLNTEAFF. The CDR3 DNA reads TGTGCCAGTAGTATGCAGTTAAACACTGAAGCTTTCTTT.

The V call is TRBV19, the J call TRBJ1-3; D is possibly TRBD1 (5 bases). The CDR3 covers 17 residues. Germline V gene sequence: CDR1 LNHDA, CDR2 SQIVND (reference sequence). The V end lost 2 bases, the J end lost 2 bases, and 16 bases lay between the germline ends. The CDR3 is CASSINTGRHTGNTIYF. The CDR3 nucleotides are TGTGCCAGTAGTATAAATACGGGACGCCATACTGGAAACACCATATATTTT.

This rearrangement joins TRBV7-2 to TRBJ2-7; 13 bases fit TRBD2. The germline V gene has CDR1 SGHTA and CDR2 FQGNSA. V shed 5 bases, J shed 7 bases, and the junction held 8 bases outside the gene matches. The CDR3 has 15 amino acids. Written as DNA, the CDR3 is TGTGCCAGCAGCGATGGGACTAGCGGGGTCCGGGAGCAGTACTTC. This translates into CASSDGTSGVREQYF. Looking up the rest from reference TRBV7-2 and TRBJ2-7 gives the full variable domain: GAGVSQSPSNKVTEKGKDVELRCDPISGHTALYWYRQSLGQGLEFLIYFQGNSAPDKSGLPSDRFSAERTGGSVSTLTIQRTQQEDSAVYLCASSDGTSGVREQYFGPGTRLTVT.

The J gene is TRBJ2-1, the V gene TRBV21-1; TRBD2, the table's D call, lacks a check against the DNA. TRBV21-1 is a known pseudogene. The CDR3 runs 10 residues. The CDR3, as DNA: TGTGCCAGCAGCCTCAATGAGCAGTTCTTC. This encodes CASSLNEQFF.

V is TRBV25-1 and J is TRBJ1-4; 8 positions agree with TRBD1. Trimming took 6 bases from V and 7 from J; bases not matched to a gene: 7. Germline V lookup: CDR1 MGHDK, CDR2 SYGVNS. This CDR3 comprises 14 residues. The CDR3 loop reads CASSDRGRSEKLFF. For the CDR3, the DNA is TGTGCCAGCAGCGACAGGGGAAGGAGTGAAAAACTGTTTTTT.

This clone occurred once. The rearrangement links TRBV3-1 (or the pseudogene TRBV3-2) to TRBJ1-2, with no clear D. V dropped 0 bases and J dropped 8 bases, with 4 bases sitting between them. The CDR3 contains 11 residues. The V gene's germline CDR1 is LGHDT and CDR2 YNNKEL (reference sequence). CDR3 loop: CASSQDWGYTF. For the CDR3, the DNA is TGTGCCAGCAGCCAAGATTGGGGCTACACCTTC.

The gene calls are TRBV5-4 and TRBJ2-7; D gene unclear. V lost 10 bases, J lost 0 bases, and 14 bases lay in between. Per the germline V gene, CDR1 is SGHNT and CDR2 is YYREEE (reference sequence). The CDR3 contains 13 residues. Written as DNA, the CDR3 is TGTGCCTCTCGGGCGTACAGCTCCTACGAGCAGTACTTC. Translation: CASRAYSSYEQYF. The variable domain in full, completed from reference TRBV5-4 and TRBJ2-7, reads ETGVTQSPTHLIKTRGQQVTLRCSSQSGHNTVSWYQQALGQGPQFIFQYYREEENGRGNFPPRFSGLQFPNYSSELNVNALELDDSALYLCASRAYSSYEQYFGPGTRLTVT.

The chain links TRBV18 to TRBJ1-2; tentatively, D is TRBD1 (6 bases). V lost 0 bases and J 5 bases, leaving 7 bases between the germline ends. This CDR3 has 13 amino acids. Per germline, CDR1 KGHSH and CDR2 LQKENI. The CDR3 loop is CASSPPGGYGYTF. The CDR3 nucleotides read TGTGCCAGCTCACCACCAGGGGGGTATGGCTACACCTTC.

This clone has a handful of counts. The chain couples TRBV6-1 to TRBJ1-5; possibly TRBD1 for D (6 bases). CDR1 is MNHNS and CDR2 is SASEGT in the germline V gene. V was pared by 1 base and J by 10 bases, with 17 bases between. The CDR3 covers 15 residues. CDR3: CASSEVPGASSPQHF. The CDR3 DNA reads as TGTGCCAGCAGTGAAGTCCCGGGGGCGAGTAGCCCCCAGCATTTT.

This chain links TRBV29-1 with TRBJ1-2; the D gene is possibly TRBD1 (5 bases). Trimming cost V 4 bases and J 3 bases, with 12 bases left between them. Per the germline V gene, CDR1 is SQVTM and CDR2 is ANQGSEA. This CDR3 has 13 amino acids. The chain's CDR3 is CSVGLQGDYGYTF. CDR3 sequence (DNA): TGCAGCGTTGGACTGCAGGGAGACTATGGCTACACCTTC.

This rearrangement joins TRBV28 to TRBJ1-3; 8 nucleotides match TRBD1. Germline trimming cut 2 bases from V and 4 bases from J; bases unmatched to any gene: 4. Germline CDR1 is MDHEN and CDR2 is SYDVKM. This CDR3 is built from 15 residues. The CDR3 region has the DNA TGTGCCAGCAGTTTACCCCAGGGGGCAGGAAACACCATATATTTT. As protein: CASSLPQGAGNTIYF.

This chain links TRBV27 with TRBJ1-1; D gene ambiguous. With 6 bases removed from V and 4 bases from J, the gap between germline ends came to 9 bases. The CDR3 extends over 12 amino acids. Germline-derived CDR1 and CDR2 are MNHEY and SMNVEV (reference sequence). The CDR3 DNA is TGTGCCAGCAGCACGATTGGCACTGAAGCTTTCTTT. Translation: CASSTIGTEAFF.

The CDR3 is CATSDLPGELFF. The CDR3 nucleotides are TGTGCCACCAGTGATTTGCCCGGGGAGCTGTTTTTT. The V call is TRBV24-1, the J call TRBJ2-2, with D unresolved. The CDR3 totals 12 residues. V shed 0 bases and J shed 6 bases, with 1 base lying between them. Germline V gene data show CDR1 as KGHDR and CDR2 as SFDVKD.

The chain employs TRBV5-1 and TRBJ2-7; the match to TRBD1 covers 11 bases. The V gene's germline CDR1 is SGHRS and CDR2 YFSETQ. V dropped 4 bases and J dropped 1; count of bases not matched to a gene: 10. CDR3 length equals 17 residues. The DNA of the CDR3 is TGCGCCAGCAGCAAGGGGACAGGGGGATTTCAATCCTACGAGCAGTACTTC. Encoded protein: CASSKGTGGFQSYEQYF.

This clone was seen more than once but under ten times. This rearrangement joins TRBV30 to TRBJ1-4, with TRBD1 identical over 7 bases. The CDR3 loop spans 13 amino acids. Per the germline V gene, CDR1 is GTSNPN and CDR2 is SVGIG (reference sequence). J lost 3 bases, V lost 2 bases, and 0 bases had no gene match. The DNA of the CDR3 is TGTGCCTGGAGTCAGGGGGCTAATGAAAAACTGTTTTTT. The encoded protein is CAWSQGANEKLFF.

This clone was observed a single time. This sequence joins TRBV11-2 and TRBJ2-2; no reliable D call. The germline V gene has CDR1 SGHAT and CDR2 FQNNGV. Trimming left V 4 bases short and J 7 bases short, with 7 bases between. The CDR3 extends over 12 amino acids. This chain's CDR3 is CASSSLNGELFF. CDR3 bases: TGTGCCAGCAGCTCCCTGAACGGGGAGCTGTTTTTT.

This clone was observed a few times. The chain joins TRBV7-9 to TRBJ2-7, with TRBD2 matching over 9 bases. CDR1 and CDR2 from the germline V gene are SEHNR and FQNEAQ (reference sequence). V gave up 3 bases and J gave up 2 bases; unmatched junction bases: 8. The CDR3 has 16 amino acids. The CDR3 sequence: CASSFPRREGTYEQYF. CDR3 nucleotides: TGTGCCAGCAGCTTCCCAAGGCGGGAGGGAACCTACGAGCAGTACTTC.

Written as DNA, the CDR3 is TGTGCCAGCAGTTTATTAGGCACGGTGGGGGGTAAGAACACTGAAGCTTTCTTT. This gives the protein CASSLLGTVGGKNTEAFF. The chain combines TRBV27 with TRBJ1-1; weak D call: TRBD1 (5 bases). Germline V lookup: CDR1 MNHEY, CDR2 SMNVEV (reference sequence). V lost 1 base and J lost 1, with 19 bases in between. The CDR3 contains 18 residues.

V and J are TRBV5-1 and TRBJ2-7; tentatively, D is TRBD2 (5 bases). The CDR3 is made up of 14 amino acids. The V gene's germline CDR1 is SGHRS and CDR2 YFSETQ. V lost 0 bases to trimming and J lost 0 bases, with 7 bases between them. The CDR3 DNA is TGCGCCAGCAGCTTGGGAGGGAACTCCTACGAGCAGTACTTC. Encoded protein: CASSLGGNSYEQYF.

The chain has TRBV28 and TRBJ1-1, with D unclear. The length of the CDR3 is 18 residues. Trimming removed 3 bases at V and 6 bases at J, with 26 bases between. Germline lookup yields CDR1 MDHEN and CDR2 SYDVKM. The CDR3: CASSFRVRRKNLDAEAFF. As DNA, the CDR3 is TGTGCCAGCAGTTTTCGTGTGAGGAGAAAGAACTTGGACGCTGAAGCTTTCTTT.

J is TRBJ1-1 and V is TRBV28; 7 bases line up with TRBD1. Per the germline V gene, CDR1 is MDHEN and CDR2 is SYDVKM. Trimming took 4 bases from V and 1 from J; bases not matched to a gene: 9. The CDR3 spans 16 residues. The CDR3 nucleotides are TGTGCCAGCAGTTATGTCCGTGGACAGGCGAACACTGAAGCTTTCTTT. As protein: CASSYVRGQANTEAFF.